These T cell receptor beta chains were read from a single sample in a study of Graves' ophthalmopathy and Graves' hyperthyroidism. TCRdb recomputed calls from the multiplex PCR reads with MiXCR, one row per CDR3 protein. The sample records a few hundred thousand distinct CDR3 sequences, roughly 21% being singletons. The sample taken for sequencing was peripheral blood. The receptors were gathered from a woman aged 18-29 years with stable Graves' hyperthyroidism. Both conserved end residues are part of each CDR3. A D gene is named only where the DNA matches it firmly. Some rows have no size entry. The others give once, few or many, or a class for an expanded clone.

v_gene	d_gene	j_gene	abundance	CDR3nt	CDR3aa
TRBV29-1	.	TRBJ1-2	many	TGCAGCGTTGAAGATCGTGGGGCCGCGCTAGGCGAAGTACTAGGGTATGGCTACACCTTC	CSVEDRGAALGEVLGYGYTF
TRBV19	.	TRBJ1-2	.	TGTGCCAGTACCCCTGGAGGGTTGATCAATGGCTACACCTTC	CASTPGGLINGYTF
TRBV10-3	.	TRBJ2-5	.	TGTGCCAGTAATAGCGGAGACCAAGAGACCCAGTACTTC	CASNSGDQETQYF
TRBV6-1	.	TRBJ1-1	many	TGTGCCAGCTCCTACGGGAGAAACACTGAAGCTTTCTTT	CASSYGRNTEAFF
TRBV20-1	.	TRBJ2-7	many	TGCAGTGCTACACAGGACGGTAGCTCCTACGAGCAGTACTTC	CSATQDGSSYEQYF
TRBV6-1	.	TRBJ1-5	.	TGTGCCAGCAGGGATGGACAGCCCCAGCATTTT	CASRDGQPQHF
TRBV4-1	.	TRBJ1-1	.	TGCGCCAGCAGCCTGAGAGGGGTAAGGAACACTGATGCTTTCTTT	CASSLRGVRNTDAFF
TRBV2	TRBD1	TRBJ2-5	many	TGTGCCAGCAGGAGGGACAGGGGGCGCCAAGAGACCCAGTACTTC	CASRRDRGRQETQYF
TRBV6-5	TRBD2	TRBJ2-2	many	TGTGCCAGCAGATTAGCGGGAGGAACCGGGGAGCTGTTTTTT	CASRLAGGTGELFF
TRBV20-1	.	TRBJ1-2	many	TGCAGTGCTACCAACAGATCCTATGGCTACACCTTC	CSATNRSYGYTF
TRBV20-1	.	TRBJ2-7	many	TGCAGTGCAGACAATGTTATTGGGGTCTACGAGCAGTACTTC	CSADNVIGVYEQYF
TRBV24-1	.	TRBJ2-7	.	TGTGCCACCAGTGATGCCAGGGACGAGCAGTACTTC	CATSDARDEQYF
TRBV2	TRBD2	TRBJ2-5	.	TGTGCCAGCAGTAAGAAGGGACTAGCGGGAGGTGAGACCCAGTACTTC	CASSKKGLAGGETQYF
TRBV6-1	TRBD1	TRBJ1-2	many	TGTGCCAGCAGGAAAGACAGGGGAATTCTCTATGGCTACACCTTC	CASRKDRGILYGYTF